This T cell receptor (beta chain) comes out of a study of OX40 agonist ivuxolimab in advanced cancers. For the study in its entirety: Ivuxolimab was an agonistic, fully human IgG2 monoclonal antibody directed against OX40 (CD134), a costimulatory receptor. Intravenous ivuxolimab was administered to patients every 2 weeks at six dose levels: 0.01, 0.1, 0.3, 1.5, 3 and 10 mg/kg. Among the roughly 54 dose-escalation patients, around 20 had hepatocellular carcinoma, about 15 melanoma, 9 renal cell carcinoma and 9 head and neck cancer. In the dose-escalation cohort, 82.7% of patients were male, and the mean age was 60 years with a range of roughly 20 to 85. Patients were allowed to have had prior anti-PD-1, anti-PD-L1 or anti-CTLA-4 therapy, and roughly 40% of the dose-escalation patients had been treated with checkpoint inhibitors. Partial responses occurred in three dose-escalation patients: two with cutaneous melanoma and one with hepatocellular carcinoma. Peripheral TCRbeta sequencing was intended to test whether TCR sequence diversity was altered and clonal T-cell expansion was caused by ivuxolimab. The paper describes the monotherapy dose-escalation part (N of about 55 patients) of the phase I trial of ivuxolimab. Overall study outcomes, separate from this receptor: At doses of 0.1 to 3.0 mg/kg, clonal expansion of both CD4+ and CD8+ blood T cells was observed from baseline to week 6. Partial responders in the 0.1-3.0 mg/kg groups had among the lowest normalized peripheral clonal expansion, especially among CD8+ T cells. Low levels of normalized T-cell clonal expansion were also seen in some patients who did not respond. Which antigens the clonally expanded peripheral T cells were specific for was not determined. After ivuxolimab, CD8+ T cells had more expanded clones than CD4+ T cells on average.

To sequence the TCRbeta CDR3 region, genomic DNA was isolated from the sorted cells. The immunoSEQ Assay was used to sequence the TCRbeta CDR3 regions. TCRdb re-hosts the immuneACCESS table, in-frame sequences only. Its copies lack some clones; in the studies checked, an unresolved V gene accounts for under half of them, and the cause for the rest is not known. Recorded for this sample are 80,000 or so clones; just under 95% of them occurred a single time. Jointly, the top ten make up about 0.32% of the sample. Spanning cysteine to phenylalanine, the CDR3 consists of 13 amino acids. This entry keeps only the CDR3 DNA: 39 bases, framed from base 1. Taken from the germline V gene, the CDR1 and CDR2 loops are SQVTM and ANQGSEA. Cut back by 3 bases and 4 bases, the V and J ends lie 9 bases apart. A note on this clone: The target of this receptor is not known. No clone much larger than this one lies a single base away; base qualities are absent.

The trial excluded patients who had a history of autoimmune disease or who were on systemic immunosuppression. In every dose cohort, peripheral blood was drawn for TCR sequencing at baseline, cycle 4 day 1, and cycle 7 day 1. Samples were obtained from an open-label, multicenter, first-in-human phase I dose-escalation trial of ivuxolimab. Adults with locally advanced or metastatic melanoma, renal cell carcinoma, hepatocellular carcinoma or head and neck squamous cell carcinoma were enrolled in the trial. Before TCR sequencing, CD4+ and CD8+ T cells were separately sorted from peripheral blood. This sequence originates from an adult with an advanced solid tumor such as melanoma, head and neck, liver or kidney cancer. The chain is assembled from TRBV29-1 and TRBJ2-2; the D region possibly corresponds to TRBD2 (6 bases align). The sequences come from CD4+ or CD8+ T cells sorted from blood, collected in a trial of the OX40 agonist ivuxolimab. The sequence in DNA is TGCAGCGTTGATGTGGGGGGCACCGGGGAGCTGTTTTTT. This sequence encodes CSVDVGGTGELFF.